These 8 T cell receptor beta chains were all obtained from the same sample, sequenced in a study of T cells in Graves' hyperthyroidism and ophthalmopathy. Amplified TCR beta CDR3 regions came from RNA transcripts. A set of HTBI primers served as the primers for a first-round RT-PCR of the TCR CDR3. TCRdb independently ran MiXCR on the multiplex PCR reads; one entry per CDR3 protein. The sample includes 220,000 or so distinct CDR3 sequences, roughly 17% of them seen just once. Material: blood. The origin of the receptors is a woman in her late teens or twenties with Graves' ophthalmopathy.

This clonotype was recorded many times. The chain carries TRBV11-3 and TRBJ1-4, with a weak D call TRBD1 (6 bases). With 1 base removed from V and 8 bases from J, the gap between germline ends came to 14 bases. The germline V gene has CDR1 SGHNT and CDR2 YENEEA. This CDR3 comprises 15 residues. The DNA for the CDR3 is TGTGCCAGCAGCTTAGTAGGAGACAGGACCGAAAAACTGTTTTTT. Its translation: CASSLVGDRTEKLFF. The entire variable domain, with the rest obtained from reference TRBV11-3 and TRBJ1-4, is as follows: EAGVVQSPRYKIIEKKQPVAFWCNPISGHNTLYWYLQNLGQGPELLIRYENEEAVDDSQLPKDRFSAERLKGVDSTLKIQPAELGDSAVYLCASSLVGDRTEKLFFGSGTQLSVL.

The CDR3 is CASSLLRANYGYTF. The CDR3 DNA reads as TGTGCCAGCAGCTTACTAAGGGCTAACTATGGCTACACCTTC. The V call is TRBV11-2, the J call TRBJ1-2; no firm D call. This CDR3 is built from 14 residues. V was trimmed by 2 bases and J by 0 bases, leaving 7 bases between them. Germline V gene lookup returns CDR1 SGHAT and CDR2 FQNNGV.

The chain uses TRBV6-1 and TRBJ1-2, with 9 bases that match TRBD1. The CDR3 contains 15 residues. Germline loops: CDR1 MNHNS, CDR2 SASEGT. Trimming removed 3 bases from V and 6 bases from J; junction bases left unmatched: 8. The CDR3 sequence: CASSDPKQGAHGYTF. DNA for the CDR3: TGTGCCAGCAGTGACCCTAAACAGGGGGCGCATGGCTACACCTTC.

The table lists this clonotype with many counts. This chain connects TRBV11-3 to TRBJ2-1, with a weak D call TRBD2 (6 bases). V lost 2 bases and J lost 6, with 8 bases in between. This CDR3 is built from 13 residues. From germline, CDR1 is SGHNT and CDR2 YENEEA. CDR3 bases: TGTGCCAGCAGCTTATCCGGGGGCAATGAGCAGTTCTTC. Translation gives CASSLSGGNEQFF.

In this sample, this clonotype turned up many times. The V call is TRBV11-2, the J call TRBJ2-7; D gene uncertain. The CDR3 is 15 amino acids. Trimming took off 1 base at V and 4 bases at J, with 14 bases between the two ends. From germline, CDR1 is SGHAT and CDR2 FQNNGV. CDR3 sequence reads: CASSLGWGSEYEQYF. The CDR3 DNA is TGTGCCAGCAGCTTAGGGTGGGGTTCAGAGTACGAGCAGTACTTC.

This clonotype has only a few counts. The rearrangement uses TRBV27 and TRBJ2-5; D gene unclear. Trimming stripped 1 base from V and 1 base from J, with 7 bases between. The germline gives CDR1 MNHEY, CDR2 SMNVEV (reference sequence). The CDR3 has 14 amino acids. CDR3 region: CASSLYGSQETQYF. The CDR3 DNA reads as TGTGCCAGCAGTTTATATGGCTCCCAAGAGACCCAGTACTTC.

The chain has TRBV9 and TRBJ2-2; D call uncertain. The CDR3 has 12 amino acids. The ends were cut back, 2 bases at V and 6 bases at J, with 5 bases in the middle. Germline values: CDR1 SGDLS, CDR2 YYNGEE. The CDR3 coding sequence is TGTGCCAGCAGCGTCGGACCCGGGGAGCTGTTTTTT. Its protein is CASSVGPGELFF. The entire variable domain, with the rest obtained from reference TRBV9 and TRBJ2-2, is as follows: DSGVTQTPKHLITATGQRVTLRCSPRSGDLSVYWYQQSLDQGLQFLIQYYNGEERAKGNILERFSAQQFPDLHSELNLSSLELGDSALYFCASSVGPGELFFGEGSRLTVL.

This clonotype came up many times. Here the CDR3 reads CAWSVRGRKYNNEQFF. CDR3 nucleotides: TGTGCCTGGAGTGTACGGGGCAGAAAGTACAACAATGAGCAGTTCTTC. The gene calls are TRBV30 and TRBJ2-1, with D perhaps assigned TRBD1 or TRBD2 (5 bases each). The germline gives CDR1 GTSNPN, CDR2 SVGIG (reference sequence). The CDR3 has 16 residues. Trimming cost V 0 bases and J 5 bases, with 17 bases left between them.